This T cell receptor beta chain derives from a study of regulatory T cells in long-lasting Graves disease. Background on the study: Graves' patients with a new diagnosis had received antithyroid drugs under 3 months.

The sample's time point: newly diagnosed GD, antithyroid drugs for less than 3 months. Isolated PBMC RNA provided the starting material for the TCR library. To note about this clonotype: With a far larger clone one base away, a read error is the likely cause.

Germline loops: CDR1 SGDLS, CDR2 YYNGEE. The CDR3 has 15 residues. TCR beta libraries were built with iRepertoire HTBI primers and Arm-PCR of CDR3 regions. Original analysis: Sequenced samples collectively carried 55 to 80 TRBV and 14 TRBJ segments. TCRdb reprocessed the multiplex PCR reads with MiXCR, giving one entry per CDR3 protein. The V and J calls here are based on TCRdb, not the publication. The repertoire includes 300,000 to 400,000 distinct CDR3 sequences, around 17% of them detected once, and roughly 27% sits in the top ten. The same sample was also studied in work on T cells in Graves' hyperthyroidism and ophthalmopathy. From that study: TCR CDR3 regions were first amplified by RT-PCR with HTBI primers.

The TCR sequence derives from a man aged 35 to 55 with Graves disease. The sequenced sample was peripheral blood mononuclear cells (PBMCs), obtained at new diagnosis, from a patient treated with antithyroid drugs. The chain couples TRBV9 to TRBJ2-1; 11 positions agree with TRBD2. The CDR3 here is CASSGSGGAGDERFF. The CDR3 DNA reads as TGTGCCAGCAGTGGTAGCGGGGGGGCAGGGGATGAGCGGTTCTTC.